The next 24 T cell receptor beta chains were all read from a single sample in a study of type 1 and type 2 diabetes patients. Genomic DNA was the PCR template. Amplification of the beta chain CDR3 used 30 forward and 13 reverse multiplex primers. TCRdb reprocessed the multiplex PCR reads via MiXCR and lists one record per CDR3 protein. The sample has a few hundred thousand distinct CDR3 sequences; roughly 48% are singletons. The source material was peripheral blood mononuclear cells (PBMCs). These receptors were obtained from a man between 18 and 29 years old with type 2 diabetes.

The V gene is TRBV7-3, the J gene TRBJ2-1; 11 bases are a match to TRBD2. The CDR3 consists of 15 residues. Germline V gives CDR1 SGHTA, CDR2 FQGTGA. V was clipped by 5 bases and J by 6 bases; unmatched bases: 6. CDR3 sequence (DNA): TGTGCCAGCAGCAATAGCGGGGGGGCCGGCAATGAGCAGTTCTTC. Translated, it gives CASSNSGGAGNEQFF.

The CDR3 sequence: CASSLAGETYEQYF. The CDR3 nucleotides read TGTGCCAGCAGCTTAGCCGGGGAAACTTACGAGCAGTACTTC. The genes are TRBV7-2 and TRBJ2-7, with D perhaps matching TRBD2 (5 bases). Trimming cost V 0 bases and J 4 bases, with 10 bases left between them. Germline CDR1 is SGHTA and CDR2 is FQGNSA. The CDR3 runs to 14 residues.

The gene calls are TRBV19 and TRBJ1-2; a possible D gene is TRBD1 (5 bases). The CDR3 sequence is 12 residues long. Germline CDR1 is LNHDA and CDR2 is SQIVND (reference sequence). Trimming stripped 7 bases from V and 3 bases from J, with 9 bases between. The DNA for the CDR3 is TGTGCCAGTAAGGGGACGCACTATGGCTACACCTTC. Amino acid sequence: CASKGTHYGYTF.

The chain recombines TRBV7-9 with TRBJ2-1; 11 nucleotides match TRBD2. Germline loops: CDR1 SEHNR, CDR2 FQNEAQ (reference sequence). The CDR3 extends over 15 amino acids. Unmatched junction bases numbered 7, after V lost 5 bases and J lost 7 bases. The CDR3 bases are TGTGCCAGCAGCGTAACTAGCGGGAGTTTGAATGAGCAGTTCTTC. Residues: CASSVTSGSLNEQFF.

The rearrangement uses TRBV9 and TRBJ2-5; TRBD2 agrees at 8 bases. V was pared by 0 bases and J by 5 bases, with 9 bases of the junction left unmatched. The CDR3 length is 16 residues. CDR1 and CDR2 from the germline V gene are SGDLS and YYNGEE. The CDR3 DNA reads TGTGCCAGCAGCGTAGAGGCGGGCGGGGGGAGCGAGACCCAGTACTTC. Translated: CASSVEAGGGSETQYF.

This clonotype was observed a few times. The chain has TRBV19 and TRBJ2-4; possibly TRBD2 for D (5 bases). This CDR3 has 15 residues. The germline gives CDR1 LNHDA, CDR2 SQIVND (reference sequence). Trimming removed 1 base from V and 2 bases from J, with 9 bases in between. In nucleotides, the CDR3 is TGTGCCAGTAGTATAGTCCGGGAAACCAAAAACATTCAGTACTTC. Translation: CASSIVRETKNIQYF.

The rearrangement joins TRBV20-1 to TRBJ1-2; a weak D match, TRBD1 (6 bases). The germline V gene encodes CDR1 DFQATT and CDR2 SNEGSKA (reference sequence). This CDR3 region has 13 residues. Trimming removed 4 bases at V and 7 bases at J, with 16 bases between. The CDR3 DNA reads TGCAGTGCTAAGTGGGGGGCGCCGGCTGGCTACACCTTC. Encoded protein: CSAKWGAPAGYTF.

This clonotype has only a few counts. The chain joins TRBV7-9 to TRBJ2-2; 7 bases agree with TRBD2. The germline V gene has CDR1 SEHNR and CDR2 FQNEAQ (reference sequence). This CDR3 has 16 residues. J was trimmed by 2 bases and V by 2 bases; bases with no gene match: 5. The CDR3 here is CASSLSGGVNTGELFF. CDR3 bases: TGTGCCAGCAGCTTATCGGGGGGAGTCAACACCGGGGAGCTGTTTTTT.

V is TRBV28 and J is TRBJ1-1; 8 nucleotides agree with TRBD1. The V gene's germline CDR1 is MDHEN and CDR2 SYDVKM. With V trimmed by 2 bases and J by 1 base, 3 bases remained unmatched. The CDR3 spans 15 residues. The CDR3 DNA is TGTGCCAGCAGTTTAACCGGGACAGGGAACACTGAAGCTTTCTTT. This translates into CASSLTGTGNTEAFF.

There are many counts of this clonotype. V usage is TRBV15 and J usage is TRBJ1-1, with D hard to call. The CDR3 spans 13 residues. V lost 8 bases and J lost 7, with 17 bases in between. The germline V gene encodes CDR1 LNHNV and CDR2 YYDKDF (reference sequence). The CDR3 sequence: CATDRTGTGEAFF. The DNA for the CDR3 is TGTGCCACCGACCGGACGGGAACGGGTGAAGCTTTCTTT.

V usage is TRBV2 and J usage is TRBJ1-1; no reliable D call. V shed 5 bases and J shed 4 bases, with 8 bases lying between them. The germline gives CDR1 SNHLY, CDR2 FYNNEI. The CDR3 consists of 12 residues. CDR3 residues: CASSPRTTEAFF. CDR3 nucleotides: TGTGCCAGCAGTCCAAGGACCACTGAAGCTTTCTTT.

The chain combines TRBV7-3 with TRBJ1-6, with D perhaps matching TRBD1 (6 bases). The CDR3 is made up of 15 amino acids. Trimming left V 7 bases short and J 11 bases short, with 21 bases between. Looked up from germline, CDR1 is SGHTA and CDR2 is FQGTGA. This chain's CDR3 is CASKRGVIGGAPLHF. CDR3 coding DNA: TGTGCCAGCAAACGAGGGGTGATAGGGGGTGCACCCCTCCACTTT.

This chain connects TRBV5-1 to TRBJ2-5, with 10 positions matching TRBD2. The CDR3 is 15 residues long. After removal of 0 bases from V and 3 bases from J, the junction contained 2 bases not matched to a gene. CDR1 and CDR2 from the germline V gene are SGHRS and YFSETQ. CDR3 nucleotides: TGCGCCAGCAGCTTGGCCGGACTAGCGGAAGAGACCCAGTACTTC. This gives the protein CASSLAGLAEETQYF.

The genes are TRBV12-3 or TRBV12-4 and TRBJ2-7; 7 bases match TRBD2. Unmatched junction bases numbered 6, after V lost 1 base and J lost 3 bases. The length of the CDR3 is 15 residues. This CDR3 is CASSLDGRTHYEQYF. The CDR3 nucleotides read TGTGCCAGCAGTTTAGACGGGAGGACCCACTACGAGCAGTACTTC.

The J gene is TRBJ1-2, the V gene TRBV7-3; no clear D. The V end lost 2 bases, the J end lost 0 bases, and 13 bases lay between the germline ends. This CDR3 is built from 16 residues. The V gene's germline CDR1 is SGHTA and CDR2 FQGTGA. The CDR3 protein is CASSLYGRTPNYGYTF. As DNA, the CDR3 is TGTGCCAGCAGCTTATACGGGCGGACTCCTAACTATGGCTACACCTTC.

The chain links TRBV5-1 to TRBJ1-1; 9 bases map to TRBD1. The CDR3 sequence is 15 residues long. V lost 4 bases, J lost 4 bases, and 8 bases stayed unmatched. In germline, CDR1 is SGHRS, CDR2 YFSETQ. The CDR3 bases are TGCGCCAGCAGCGCGGACAGGGGACGGGGCACTGAAGCTTTCTTT. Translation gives CASSADRGRGTEAFF.

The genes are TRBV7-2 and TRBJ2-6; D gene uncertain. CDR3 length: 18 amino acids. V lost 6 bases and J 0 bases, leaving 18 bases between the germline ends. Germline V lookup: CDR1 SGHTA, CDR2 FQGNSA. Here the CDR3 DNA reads TGTGCCAGCAGTGTATACCCGGGTGACCTCTCTGGGGCCAACGTCCTGACTTTC. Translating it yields CASSVYPGDLSGANVLTF.

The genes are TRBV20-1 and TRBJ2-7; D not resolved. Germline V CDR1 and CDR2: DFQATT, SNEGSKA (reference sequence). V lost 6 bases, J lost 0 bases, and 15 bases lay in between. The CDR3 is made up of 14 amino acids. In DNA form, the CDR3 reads TGCAGTGCCGCACCTGGCGGTCGCTCCTACGAGCAGTACTTC. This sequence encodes CSAAPGGRSYEQYF.

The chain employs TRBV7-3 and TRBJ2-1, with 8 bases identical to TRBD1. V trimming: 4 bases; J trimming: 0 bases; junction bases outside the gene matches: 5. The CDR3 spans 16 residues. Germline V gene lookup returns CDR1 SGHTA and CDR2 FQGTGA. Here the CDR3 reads CASSSRTGSSYNEQFF. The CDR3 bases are TGTGCCAGCAGCTCGAGGACAGGGAGCTCCTACAATGAGCAGTTCTTC.

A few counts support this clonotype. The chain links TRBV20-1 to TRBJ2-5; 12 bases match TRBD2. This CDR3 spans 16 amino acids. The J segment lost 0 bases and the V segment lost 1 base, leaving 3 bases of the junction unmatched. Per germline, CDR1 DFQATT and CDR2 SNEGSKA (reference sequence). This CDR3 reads CSARGLAGAHQETQYF. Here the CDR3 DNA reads TGCAGTGCTAGAGGACTAGCGGGAGCCCACCAAGAGACCCAGTACTTC.

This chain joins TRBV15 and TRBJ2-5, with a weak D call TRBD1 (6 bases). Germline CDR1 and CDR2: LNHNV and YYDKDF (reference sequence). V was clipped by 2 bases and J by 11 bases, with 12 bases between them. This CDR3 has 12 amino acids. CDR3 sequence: CATSRSGEEQYF. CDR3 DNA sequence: TGTGCCACCAGCAGATCAGGGGAAGAGCAGTACTTC.

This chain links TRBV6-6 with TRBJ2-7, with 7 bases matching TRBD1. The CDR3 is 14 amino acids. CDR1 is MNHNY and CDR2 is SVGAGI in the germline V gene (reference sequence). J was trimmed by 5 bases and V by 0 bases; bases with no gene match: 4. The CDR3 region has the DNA TGTGCCAGCAGTTACTCGGACAGGATCCACGAGCAGTACTTC. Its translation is CASSYSDRIHEQYF.

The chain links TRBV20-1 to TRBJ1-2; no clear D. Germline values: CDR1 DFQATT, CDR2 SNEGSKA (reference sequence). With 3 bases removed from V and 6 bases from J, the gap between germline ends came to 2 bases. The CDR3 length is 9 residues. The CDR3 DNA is TGCAGTGCTAGGGATGGCTACACCTTC. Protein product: CSARDGYTF.

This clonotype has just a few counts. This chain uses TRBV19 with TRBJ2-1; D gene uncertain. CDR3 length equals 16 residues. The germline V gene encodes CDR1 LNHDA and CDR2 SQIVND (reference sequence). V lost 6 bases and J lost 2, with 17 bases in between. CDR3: CASSYGLPATYNEQFF. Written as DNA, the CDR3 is TGTGCCAGTAGCTACGGTCTCCCCGCGACCTACAATGAGCAGTTCTTC.